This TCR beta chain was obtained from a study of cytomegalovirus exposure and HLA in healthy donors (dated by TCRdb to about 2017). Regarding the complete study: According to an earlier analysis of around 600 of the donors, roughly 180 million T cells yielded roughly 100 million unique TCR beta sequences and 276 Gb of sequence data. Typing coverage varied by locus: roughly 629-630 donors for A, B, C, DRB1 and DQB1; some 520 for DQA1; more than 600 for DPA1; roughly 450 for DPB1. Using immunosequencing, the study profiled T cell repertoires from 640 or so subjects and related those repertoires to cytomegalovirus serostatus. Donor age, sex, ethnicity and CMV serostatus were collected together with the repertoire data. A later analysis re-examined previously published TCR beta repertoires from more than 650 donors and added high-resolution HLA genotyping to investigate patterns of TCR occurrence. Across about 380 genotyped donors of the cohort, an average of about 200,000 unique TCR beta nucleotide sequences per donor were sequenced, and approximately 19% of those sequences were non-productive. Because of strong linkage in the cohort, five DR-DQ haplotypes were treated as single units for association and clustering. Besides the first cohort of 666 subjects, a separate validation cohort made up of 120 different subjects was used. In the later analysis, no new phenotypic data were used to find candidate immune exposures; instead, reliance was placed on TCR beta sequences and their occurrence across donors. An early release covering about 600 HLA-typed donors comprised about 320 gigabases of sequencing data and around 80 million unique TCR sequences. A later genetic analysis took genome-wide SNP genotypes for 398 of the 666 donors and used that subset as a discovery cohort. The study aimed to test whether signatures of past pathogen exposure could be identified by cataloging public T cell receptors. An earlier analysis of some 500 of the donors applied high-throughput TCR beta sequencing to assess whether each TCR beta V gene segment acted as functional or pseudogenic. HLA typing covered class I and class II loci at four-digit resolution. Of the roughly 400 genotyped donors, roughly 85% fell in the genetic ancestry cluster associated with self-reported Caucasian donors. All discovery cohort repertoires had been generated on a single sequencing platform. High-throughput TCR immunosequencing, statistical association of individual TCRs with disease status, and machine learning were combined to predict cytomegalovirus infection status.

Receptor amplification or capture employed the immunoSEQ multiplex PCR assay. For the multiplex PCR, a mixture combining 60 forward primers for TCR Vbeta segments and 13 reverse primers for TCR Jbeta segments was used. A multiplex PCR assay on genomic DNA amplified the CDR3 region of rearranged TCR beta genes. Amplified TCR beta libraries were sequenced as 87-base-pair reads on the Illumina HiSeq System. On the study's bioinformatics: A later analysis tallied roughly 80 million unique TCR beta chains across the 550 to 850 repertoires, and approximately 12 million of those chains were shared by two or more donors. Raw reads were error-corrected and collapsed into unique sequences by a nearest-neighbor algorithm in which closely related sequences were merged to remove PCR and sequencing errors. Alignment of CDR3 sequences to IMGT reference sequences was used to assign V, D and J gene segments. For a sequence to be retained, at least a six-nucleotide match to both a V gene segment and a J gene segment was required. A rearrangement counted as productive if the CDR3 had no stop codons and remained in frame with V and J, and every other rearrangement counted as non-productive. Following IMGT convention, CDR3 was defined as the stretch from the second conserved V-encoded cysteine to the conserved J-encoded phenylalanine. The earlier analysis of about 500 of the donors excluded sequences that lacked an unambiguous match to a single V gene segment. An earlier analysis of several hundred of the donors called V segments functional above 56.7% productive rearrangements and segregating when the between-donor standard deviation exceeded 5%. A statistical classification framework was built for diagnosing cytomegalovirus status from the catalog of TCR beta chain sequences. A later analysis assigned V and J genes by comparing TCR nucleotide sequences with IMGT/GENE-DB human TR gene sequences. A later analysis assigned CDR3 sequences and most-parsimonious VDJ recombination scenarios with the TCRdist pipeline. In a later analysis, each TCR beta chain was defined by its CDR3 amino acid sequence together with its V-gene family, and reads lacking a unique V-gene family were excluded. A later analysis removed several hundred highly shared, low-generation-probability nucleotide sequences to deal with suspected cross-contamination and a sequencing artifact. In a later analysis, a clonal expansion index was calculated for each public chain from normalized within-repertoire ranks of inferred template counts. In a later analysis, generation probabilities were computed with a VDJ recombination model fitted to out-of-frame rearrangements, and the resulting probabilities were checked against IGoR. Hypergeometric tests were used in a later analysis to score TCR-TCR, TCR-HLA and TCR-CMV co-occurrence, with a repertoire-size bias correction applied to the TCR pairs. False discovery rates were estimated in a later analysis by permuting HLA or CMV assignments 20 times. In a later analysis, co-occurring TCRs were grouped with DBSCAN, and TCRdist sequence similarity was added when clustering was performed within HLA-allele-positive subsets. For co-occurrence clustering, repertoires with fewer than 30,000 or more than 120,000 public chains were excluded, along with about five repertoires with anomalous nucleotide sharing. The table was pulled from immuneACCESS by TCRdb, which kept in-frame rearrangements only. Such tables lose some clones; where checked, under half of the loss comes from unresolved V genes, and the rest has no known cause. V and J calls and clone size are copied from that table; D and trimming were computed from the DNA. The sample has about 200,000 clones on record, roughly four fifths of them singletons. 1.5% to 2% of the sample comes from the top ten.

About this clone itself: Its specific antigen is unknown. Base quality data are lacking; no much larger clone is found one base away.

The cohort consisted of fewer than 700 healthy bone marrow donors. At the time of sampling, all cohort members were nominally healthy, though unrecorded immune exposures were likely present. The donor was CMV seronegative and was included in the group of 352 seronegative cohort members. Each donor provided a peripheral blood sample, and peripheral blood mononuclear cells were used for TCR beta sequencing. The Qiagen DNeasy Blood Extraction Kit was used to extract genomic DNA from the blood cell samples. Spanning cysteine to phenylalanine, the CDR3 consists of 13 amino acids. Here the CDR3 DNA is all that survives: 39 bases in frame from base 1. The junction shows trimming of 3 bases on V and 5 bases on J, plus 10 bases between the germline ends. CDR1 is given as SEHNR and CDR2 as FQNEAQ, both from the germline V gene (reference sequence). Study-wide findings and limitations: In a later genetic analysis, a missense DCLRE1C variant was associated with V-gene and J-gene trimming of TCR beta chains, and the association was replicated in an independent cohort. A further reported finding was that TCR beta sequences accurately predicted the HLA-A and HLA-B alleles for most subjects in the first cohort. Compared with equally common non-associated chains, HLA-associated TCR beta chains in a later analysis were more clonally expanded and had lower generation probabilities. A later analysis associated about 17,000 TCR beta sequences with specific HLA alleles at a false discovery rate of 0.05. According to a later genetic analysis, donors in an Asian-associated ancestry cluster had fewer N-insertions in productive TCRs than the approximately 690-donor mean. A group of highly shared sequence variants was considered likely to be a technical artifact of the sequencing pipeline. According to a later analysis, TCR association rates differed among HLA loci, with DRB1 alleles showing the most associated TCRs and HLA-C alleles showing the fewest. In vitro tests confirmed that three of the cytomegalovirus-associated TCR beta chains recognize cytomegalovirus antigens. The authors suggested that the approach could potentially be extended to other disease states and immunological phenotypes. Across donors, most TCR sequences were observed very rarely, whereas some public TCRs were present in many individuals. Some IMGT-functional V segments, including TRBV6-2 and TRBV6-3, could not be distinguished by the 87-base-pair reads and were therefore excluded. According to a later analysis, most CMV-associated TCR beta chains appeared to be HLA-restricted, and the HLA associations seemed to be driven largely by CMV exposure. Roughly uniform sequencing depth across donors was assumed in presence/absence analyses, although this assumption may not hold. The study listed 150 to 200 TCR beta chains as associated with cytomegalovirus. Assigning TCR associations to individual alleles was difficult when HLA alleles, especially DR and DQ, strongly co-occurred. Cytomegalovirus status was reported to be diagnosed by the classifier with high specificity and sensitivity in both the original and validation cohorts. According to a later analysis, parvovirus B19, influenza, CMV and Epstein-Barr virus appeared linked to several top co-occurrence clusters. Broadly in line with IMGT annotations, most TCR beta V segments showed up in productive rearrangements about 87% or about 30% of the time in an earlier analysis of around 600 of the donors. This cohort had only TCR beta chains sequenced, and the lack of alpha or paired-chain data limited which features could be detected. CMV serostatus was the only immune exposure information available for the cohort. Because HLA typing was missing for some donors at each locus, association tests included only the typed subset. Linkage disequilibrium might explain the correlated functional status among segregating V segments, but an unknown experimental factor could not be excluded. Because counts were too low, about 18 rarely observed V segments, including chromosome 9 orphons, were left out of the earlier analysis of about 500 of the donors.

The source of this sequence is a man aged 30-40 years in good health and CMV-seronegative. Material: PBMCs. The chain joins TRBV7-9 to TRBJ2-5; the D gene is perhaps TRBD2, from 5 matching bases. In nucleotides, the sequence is TGTGCCAGCAGCTTTTCGGGGATGGAGACCCAGTACTTC. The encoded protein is CASSFSGMETQYF. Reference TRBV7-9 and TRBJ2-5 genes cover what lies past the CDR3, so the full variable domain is DTGVSQNPRHKITKRGQNVTFRCDPISEHNRLYWYRQTLGQGPEFLTYFQNEAQLEKSRLLSDRFSAERPKGSFSTLEIQRTEQGDSAMYLCASSFSGMETQYFGPGTRLLVL.